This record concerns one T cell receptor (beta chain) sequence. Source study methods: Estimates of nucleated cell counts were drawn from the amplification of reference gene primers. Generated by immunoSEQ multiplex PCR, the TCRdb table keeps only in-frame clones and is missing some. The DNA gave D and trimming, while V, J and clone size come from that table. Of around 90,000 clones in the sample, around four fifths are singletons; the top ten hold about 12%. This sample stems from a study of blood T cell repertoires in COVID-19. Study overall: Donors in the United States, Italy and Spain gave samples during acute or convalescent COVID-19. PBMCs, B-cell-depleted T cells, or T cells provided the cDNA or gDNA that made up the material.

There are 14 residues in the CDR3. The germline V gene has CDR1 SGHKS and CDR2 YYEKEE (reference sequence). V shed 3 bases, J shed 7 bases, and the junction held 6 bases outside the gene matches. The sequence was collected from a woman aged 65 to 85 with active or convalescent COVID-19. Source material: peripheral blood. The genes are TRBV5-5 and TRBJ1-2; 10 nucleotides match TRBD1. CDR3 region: CASSSGQGSLGYTF. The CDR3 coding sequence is TGTGCCAGCAGCTCGGGACAGGGGAGCCTTGGCTACACCTTC.